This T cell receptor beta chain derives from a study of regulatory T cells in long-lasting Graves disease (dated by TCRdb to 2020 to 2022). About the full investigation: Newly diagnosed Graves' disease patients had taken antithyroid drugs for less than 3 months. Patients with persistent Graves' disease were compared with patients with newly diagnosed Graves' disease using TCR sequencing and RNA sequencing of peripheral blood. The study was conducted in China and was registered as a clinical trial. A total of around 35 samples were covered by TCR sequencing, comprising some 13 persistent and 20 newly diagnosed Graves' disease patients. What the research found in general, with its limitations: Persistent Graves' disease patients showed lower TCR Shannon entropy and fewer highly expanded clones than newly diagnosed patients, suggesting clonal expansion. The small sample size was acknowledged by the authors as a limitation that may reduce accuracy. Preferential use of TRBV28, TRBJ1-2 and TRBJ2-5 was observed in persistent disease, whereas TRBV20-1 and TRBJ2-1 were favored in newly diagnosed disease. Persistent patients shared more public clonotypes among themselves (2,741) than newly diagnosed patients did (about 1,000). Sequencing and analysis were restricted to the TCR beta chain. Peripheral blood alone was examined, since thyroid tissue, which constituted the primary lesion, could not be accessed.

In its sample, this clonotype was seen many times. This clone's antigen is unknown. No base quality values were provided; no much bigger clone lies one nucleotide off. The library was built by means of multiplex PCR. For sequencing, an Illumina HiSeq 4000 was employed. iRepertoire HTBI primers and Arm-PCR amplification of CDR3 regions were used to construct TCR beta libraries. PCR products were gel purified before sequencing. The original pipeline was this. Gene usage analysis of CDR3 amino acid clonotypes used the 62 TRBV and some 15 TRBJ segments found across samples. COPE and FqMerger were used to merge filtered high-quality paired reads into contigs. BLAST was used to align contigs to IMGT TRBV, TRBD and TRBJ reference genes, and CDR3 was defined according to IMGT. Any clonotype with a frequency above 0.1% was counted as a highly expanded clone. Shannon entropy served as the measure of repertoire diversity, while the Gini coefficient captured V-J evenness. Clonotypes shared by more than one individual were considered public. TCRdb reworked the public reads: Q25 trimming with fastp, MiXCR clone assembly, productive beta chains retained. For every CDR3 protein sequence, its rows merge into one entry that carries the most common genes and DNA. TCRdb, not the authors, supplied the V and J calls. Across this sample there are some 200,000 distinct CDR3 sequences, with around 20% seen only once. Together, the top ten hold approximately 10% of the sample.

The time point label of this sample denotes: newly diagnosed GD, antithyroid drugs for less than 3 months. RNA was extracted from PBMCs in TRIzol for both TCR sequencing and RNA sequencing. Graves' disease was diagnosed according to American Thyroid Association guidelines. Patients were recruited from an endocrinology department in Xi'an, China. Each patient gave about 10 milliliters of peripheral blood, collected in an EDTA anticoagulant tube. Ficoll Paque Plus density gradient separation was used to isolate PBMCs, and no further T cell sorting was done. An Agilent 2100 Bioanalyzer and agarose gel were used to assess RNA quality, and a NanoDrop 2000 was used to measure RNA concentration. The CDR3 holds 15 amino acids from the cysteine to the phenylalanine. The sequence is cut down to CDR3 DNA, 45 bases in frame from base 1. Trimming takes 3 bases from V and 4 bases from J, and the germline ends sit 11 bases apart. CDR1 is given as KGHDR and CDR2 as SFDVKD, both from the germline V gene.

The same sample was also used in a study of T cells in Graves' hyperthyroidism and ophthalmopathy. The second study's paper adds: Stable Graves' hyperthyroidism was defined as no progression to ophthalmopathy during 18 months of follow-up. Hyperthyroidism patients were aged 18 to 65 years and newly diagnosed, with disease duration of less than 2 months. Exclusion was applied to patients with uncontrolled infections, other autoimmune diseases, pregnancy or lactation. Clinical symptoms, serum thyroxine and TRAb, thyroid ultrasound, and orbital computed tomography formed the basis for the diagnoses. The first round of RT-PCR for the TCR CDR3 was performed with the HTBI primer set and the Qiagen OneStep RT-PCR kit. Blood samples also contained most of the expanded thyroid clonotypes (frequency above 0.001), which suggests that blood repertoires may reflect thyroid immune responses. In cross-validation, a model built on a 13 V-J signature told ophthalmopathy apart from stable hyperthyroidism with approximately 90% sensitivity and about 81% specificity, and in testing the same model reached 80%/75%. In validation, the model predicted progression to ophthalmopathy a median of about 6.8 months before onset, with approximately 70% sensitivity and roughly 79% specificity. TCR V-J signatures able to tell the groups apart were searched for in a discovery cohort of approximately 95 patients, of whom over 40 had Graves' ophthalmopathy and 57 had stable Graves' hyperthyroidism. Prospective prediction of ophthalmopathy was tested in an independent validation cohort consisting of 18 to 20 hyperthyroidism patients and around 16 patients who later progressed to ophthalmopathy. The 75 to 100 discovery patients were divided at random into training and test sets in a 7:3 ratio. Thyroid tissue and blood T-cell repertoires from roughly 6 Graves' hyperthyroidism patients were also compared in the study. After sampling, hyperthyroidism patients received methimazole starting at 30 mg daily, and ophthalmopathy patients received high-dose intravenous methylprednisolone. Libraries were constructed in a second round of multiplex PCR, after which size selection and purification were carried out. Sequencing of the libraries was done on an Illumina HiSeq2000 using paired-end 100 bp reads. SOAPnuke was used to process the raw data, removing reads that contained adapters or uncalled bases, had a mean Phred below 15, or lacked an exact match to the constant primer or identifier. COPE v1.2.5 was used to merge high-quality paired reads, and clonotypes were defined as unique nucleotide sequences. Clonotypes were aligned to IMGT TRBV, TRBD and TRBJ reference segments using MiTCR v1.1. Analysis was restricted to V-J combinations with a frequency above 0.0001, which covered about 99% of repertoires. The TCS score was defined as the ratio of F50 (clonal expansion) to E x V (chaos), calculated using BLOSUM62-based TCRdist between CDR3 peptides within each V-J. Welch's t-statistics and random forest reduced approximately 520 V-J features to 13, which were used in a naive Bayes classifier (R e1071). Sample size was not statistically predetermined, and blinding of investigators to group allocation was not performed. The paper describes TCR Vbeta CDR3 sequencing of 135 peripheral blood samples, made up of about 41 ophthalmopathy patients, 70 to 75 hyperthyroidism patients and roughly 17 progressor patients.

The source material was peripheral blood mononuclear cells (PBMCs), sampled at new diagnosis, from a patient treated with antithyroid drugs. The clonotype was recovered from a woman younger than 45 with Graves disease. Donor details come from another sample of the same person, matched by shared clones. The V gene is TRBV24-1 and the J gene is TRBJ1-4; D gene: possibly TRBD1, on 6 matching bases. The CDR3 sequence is CATSDPTGSNEKLFF. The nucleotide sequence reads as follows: TGTGCCACCAGTGATCCGACAGGTAGTAATGAAAAACTGTTTTTT.